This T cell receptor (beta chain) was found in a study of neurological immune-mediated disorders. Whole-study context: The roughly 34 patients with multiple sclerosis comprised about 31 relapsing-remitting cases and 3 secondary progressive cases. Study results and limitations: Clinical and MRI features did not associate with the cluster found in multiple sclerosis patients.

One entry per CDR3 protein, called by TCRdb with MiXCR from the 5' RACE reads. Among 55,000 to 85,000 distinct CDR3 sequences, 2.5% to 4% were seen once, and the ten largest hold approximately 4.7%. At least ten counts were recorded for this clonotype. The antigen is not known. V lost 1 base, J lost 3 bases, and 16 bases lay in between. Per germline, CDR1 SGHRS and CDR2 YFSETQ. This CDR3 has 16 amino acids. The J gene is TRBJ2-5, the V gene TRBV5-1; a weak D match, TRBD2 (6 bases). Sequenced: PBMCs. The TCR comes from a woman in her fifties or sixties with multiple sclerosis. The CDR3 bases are TGCGCCAGCAGCTTGTCCGGGAGTGGGGTGGAAGAGACCCAGTACTTC. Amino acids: CASSLSGSGVEETQYF.